The 23 T cell receptor beta chains in this list originate from one sample, sequenced in a study of T cell responses to AZD1222 COVID-19 vaccine. Only in-frame clones appear in the TCRdb table, and some are missing; sequencing was by immunoSEQ multiplex PCR. The sample consists of about 110,000 clones, around 89% of them appearing once. This specimen consisted of peripheral blood, obtained 28 days after the second AZD1222 dose. These receptors originate from an adult who received the AZD1222 COVID-19 vaccine.

V is TRBV6-5 and J is TRBJ2-7; 12 bases map to TRBD1. The ends lost 6 bases at V and 3 bases at J; junction bases unmatched: 6. The CDR3 runs to 15 residues. The germline CDR1 and CDR2 sequences are MNHEY and SVGAGI. The CDR3 DNA is TGTGCCAGCAGCCCCCGGGACAGGGGGCTCTACGAGCAGTACTTC. This translates into CASSPRDRGLYEQYF.

This sequence joins TRBV7-2 and TRBJ2-5, with D possibly TRBD2 on 6 matching bases. The germline V gene has CDR1 SGHTA and CDR2 FQGNSA. Trimming took off 6 bases at V and 4 bases at J, with 15 bases between the two ends. The CDR3 consists of 14 residues. This chain's CDR3 is CASRPAGTLETQYF. The DNA of the CDR3 is TGTGCCAGCAGACCAGCCGGGACTCTAGAGACCCAGTACTTC.

This clone was detected only once. The chain is built from TRBV7-9 and TRBJ1-1, with a tentative D call TRBD1 (5 bases). The CDR3 runs to 12 residues. V lost 3 bases and J lost 5, with 7 bases in between. CDR1 SEHNR and CDR2 FQNEAQ come from the germline V gene (reference sequence). The CDR3 is CASSFEGTEAFF. In DNA, the CDR3 is TGTGCCAGCAGCTTCGAGGGGACTGAAGCTTTCTTT.

This chain connects TRBV11-2 to TRBJ1-4, with 9 bases aligning to TRBD1. Germline V gives CDR1 SGHAT, CDR2 FQNNGV. This CDR3 contains 14 residues. The V gene end was trimmed by 7 bases and the J gene end by 6 bases; junction bases not matched to a gene: 6. The CDR3 DNA reads as TGTGCCAGCACCACGACAGGGGGTGATGAAAAACTGTTTTTT. Its translation: CASTTTGGDEKLFF.

V usage is TRBV7-8 and J usage is TRBJ1-4; D unclear. This CDR3 comprises 13 residues. Trimming took off 5 bases at V and 5 bases at J, with 9 bases between the two ends. Germline CDR1 and CDR2: SGHVS and FQNEAQ. For the CDR3, the DNA is TGTGCCAGCAGCCCCGGGCGAAATGAAAAACTGTTTTTT. This codes for CASSPGRNEKLFF.

The rearrangement links TRBV6-5 to TRBJ1-5; D remains ambiguous. The CDR3 covers 15 residues. Germline V gene data show CDR1 as MNHEY and CDR2 as SVGAGI. Between the trimmed V and J ends, which lost 0 bases and 6 bases, there was a span of 12 bases. This chain's CDR3 is CASSYSMAVGQPQHF. The CDR3 region has the DNA TGTGCCAGCAGTTACTCAATGGCTGTGGGTCAGCCCCAGCATTTT.

The rearrangement uses TRBV19 and TRBJ2-7; D might be TRBD2 (5 bases). This CDR3 is built from 15 residues. The germline V and J ends were trimmed by 6 bases and 7 bases, with 22 bases remaining between them. Germline V gene sequence: CDR1 LNHDA, CDR2 SQIVND (reference sequence). CDR3 bases: TGTGCCAGTAGAATGTCGCAGGTACTTTCGGGGGAGCAGTACTTC. It yields the protein CASRMSQVLSGEQYF.

The rearrangement uses TRBV19 and TRBJ2-7, with a weak D call TRBD2 (6 bases). V lost 5 bases and J 3 bases, leaving 11 bases between the germline ends. The germline V gene has CDR1 LNHDA and CDR2 SQIVND (reference sequence). This CDR3 contains 13 residues. DNA of the CDR3: TGTGCCAGTAGTGCGTCGGAGGGCTACGAGCAGTACTTC. Its translation is CASSASEGYEQYF. Supplemented by reference TRBV19 and TRBJ2-7, the full variable domain reads DGGITQSPKYLFRKEGQNVTLSCEQNLNHDAMYWYRQDPGQGLRLIYYSQIVNDFQKGDIAEGYSVSREKKESFPLTVTSAQKNPTAFYLCASSASEGYEQYFGPGTRLTVT.

This clone was recorded only once. The V gene is TRBV28, the J gene TRBJ2-7, with no clear D. Germline V gene sequence: CDR1 MDHEN, CDR2 SYDVKM. Trimming took 6 bases from V and 3 from J, leaving 6 bases between them. The CDR3 is 11 residues long. This CDR3 reads CASREGYEQYF. The CDR3 DNA reads as TGTGCCAGCAGAGAAGGCTACGAGCAGTACTTC.

The V gene is TRBV10-3, the J gene TRBJ1-1; the D is unclear. The CDR3 has 13 amino acids. Germline V gives CDR1 ENHRY, CDR2 SYGVKD. Trimming pared 6 bases from V and 4 bases from J, leaving 12 bases between. The CDR3 region is CAISGLSGTEAFF. In nucleotides, the CDR3 is TGTGCCATCAGCGGTCTTTCGGGCACTGAAGCTTTCTTT.

The V call is TRBV27, the J call TRBJ2-1; no clear D. The CDR3 covers 13 residues. Germline CDR1 MNHEY, CDR2 SMNVEV (reference sequence). Trimming stripped 4 bases from V and 5 bases from J, with 9 bases between. CDR3 in amino acids: CASSSQLDNEQFF. CDR3 DNA sequence: TGTGCCAGCAGTTCGCAACTGGACAATGAGCAGTTCTTC.

The chain employs TRBV5-8 and TRBJ1-2, with D possibly TRBD1 on 6 matching bases. V shed 4 bases and J shed 2 bases, with 12 bases lying between them. This CDR3 contains 14 residues. Per the germline V gene, CDR1 is SGHTS and CDR2 is YDEGEE. The CDR3 region is CASSQPDRNYGYTF. The CDR3 bases are TGTGCCAGCAGCCAACCCGACAGGAACTATGGCTACACCTTC.

The genes are TRBV28 and TRBJ2-2, with 8 bases matching TRBD1. V was pared by 7 bases and J by 10 bases, with 8 bases of the junction left unmatched. The CDR3 is made up of 13 amino acids. The V gene's germline CDR1 is MDHEN and CDR2 SYDVKM. CDR3 DNA: TGTGCCAGCACACCACAGGGGGAGGAGGAGCTGTTTTTT. Amino acid sequence: CASTPQGEEELFF.

The CDR3 region has the DNA TGTGCCAGCAGCTCCGACAGCTCGAACACTGAAGCTTTCTTT. This codes for CASSSDSSNTEAFF. The V gene is TRBV3-1 (or the pseudogene TRBV3-2), the J gene TRBJ1-1; tentative D call: TRBD1 (5 bases). Per the germline V gene, CDR1 is LGHDT and CDR2 is YNNKEL (reference sequence). V was shortened by 5 bases and J by 1 base, with 11 bases between the two germline ends. This CDR3 is 14 amino acids long.

This chain links TRBV15 with TRBJ2-1, with a possible D match to TRBD1 (6 bases). The V gene lost 5 bases and the J gene lost 0 bases, with 14 bases spanning the gap. The length of the CDR3 is 16 residues. CDR1 and CDR2 from the germline V gene are LNHNV and YYDKDF (reference sequence). CDR3 coding DNA: TGTGCCACCAGCGCTCAAACAGGGAGCTCCTACAATGAGCAGTTCTTC. This gives the protein CATSAQTGSSYNEQFF. Supplemented by reference TRBV15 and TRBJ2-1, the full variable domain reads DAMVIQNPRYQVTQFGKPVTLSCSQTLNHNVMYWYQQKSSQAPKLLFHYYDKDFNNEADTPDNFQSRRPNTSFCFLDIRSPGLGDTAMYLCATSAQTGSSYNEQFFGPGTRLTVL.

The J gene is TRBJ2-2, the V gene TRBV5-1, with D possibly being TRBD1 or TRBD2 (5 bases each). V lost 1 base and J lost 4, with 11 bases in between. This CDR3 spans 15 amino acids. Germline CDR1 reads SGHRS; CDR2 reads YFSETQ. CDR3 residues: CASSLWQGPTGELFF. The CDR3 DNA is TGCGCCAGCAGCTTGTGGCAGGGACCCACCGGGGAGCTGTTTTTT.

On this clone itself: Other nucleotide sequences in the sample specify the same CDR3. The chain carries TRBV12-3 or TRBV12-4 and TRBJ2-5, with no clear D. Trimming took off 5 bases at V and 1 base at J, with 2 bases between the two ends. This CDR3 has 11 residues. The CDR3, as DNA: TGTGCCAGCAGTCTCCAAGAGACCCAGTACTTC. This translates into CASSLQETQYF.

This rearrangement joins TRBV6-6 to TRBJ1-5; no clear D. The length of the CDR3 is 11 residues. Per germline, CDR1 MNHNY and CDR2 SVGAGI (reference sequence). The V end was cut by 4 bases, the J end by 4 bases, with 2 bases between. CDR3 nucleotides: TGTGCCAGCAGTTTTAATCAGCCCCAGCATTTT. Translation gives CASSFNQPQHF.

This rearrangement joins TRBV28 to TRBJ2-3; 8 bases fit TRBD2. The CDR3 is made up of 16 amino acids. The germline CDR1 and CDR2 sequences are MDHEN and SYDVKM. V was clipped by 6 bases and J by 4 bases; unmatched bases: 12. CDR3 protein: CASSPGLAAVSDTQYF. The CDR3 DNA is TGTGCCAGCAGCCCCGGACTAGCAGCCGTTTCAGATACGCAGTATTTT.

This clone was counted once. V and J are TRBV3-1 (or the pseudogene TRBV3-2) and TRBJ1-1; 9 nucleotides align to TRBD1. CDR3 length equals 13 residues. The V gene end was trimmed by 4 bases and the J gene end by 6 bases; junction bases not matched to a gene: 3. Germline V gives CDR1 LGHDT, CDR2 YNNKEL (reference sequence). The CDR3 DNA reads as TGTGCCAGCAGCCCGGGACAGGGAGCTGAAGCTTTCTTT. This encodes CASSPGQGAEAFF.

The chain has TRBV25-1 and TRBJ2-7; unclear D gene. V was pared by 2 bases and J by 2 bases, with 10 bases between. CDR3 length: 14 residues. The V gene's germline CDR1 is MGHDK and CDR2 SYGVNS. DNA for the CDR3: TGTGCCAGCAGTGAACCGACGGGCCCCTACGAGCAGTACTTC. It encodes CASSEPTGPYEQYF.

This chain links TRBV29-1 with TRBJ1-1, with 7 nucleotides matching TRBD1. Per germline, CDR1 SQVTM and CDR2 ANQGSEA. The CDR3 is 13 amino acids. V lost 6 bases to trimming and J lost 1 base; unmatched junction nucleotides: 5. In DNA form, the CDR3 reads TGCAGCGTACGGACAGGACCGAACACTGAAGCTTTCTTT. Encoded protein: CSVRTGPNTEAFF.

This clone was seen only once. The V gene is TRBV7-2, the J gene TRBJ1-2; 12 bases are a match to TRBD1. The CDR3 consists of 16 residues. CDR1 and CDR2 from the germline V gene are SGHTA and FQGNSA. Losses at the gene ends were 5 bases for V and 6 bases for J; bases not matched to a gene: 10. The chain's CDR3 is CASSERTGTGGHGYTF. Here the CDR3 DNA reads TGTGCCAGCAGCGAACGTACCGGGACAGGGGGCCATGGCTACACCTTC.